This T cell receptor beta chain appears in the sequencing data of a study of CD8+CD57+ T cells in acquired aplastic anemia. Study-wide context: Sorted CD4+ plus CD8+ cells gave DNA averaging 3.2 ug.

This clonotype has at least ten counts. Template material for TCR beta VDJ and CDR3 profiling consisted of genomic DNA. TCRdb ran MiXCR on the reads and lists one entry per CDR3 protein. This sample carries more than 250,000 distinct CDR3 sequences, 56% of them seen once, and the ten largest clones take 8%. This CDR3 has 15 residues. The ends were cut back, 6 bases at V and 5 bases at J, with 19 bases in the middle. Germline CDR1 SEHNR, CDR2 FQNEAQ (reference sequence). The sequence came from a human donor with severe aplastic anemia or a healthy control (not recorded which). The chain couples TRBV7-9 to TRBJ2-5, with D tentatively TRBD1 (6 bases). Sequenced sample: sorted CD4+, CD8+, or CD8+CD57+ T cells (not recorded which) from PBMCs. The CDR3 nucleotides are TGTGCCAGCAGGACCAGGGGAAGAGAGGGGGAGACCCAGTACTTC. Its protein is CASRTRGREGETQYF. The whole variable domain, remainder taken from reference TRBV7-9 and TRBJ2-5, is DTGVSQNPRHKITKRGQNVTFRCDPISEHNRLYWYRQTLGQGPEFLTYFQNEAQLEKSRLLSDRFSAERPKGSFSTLEIQRTEQGDSAMYLCASRTRGREGETQYFGPGTRLLVL.